The TCR beta chain under discussion was sequenced for a study of regulatory T cells in long-lasting Graves disease. This CDR3 is 15 amino acids long. Trimming took 8 bases from V and 5 from J; bases not matched to a gene: 10. This clonotype was counted at least ten times. Time point given: newly diagnosed GD, antithyroid drugs for less than 3 months. Researchers made the TCR library from RNA that was extracted from PBMCs. Libraries of TCR beta came from iRepertoire HTBI primers plus Arm-PCR of CDR3 regions. TCRdb re-analysed the multiplex PCR reads in MiXCR, keeping a single row per CDR3 protein. The sample yields approximately 300,000 distinct CDR3 sequences, about a sixth seen once.

The specimen comprised peripheral blood mononuclear cells (PBMCs), sampled at new diagnosis, from a patient treated with antithyroid drugs. The V and J genes are TRBV12-3 or TRBV12-4 and TRBJ2-1; 9 bases match TRBD1. This TCR came from a female donor with Graves disease. The CDR3 region is CASPPEDRGNNEQFF. The CDR3 region has the DNA TGTGCCAGCCCCCCCGAGGACAGGGGTAACAATGAGCAGTTCTTC.